This T cell receptor (beta chain) is from a study of cytomegalovirus exposure and HLA in healthy donors. Study conclusions and caveats: Beyond CMV serostatus, there was no information to go on about immune exposure.

The PCR made use of 60 Vbeta and 13 Jbeta primers. Some clones are missing from TCRdb's copy, which holds only in-frame ones; the method was immunoSEQ multiplex PCR. The top ten hold 2.7% of the sample, which has approximately 240,000 clones, 70% to 80% seen once. Points on this clone: What it recognizes is unknown.

Sequenced sample: PBMCs. The sequence came from a woman aged 60-70 years in good health and CMV-seropositive.

Here the CDR3 DNA reads TGTGCCAGCAGTTACGCTAGCGGCTCCTACAATGAGCAGTTCTTC. Protein product: CASSYASGSYNEQFF. The V call is TRBV6-6, the J call TRBJ2-1; 7 positions match TRBD2. The CDR3 spans 15 residues. Losses at the gene ends were 2 bases for V and 0 bases for J; bases not matched to a gene: 1. Per the germline V gene, CDR1 is MNHNY and CDR2 is SVGAGI (reference sequence).